Shown below are 21 T cell receptor beta chains from a single sample sequenced in a study of neurological immune-mediated disorders. The time point was: longitudinal time-point 1 (baseline). TCRdb reanalysed the 5' RACE reads using MiXCR and keeps one entry per CDR3 protein. The sample holds roughly 75,000 distinct CDR3 sequences; approximately 13% are singletons and the top ten take 4.6%. The sequencing input was PBMCs. The receptors were gathered from a female donor with HTLV-1-associated myelopathy (HAM/TSP).

This clonotype was seen repeatedly, ten times or more. V is TRBV5-1 and J is TRBJ1-1, with D tentatively TRBD1 (5 bases). The CDR3 has 15 residues. The germline gives CDR1 SGHRS, CDR2 YFSETQ. Trimming took 3 bases from V and 7 from J, leaving 19 bases between them. The CDR3 sequence is CASSSIGGGKDEAFF. In DNA, the CDR3 is TGCGCCAGCAGCTCAATCGGGGGGGGGAAGGATGAAGCTTTCTTT. The complete variable domain, with remaining parts taken from reference TRBV5-1 and TRBJ1-1, reads KAGVTQTPRYLIKTRGQQVTLSCSPISGHRSVSWYQQTPGQGLQFLFEYFSETQRNKGNFPGRFSGRQFSNSRSEMNVSTLELGDSALYLCASSSIGGGKDEAFFGQGTRLTVV.

The table lists this clonotype with a few counts. The chain employs TRBV4-1 and TRBJ2-1; possibly TRBD1 or TRBD2 for D (6 bases each). The CDR3 runs 14 residues. Germline CDR1 and CDR2: MGHRA and YSYEKL. The V end lost 5 bases, the J end lost 6 bases, and 14 bases lay between the germline ends. The CDR3 region has the DNA TGCGCCAGCAGCGAGGGGGGCGCATTCAATGAGCAGTTCTTC. It codes for CASSEGGAFNEQFF.

This clonotype was observed many times. J is TRBJ2-6 and V is TRBV5-1; D ambiguous. CDR3 length: 15 amino acids. Germline CDR1 and CDR2: SGHRS and YFSETQ. The V end was cut by 4 bases, the J end by 2 bases, with 10 bases between. The DNA for the CDR3 is TGCGCCAGCAGCCCAAGGGTTGCTGGGGCCAACGTCCTGACTTTC. Its translation: CASSPRVAGANVLTF.

This clonotype was seen many times. This rearrangement joins TRBV9 to TRBJ2-2; D might be TRBD2 (6 bases). V lost 4 bases, J lost 1 base, and 14 bases lay in between. The CDR3 has 16 residues. Germline V CDR1 and CDR2: SGDLS, YYNGEE. The CDR3 DNA reads as TGTGCCAGCAGCCAATTCGGGGGATTGAACACCGGGGAGCTGTTTTTT. Protein: CASSQFGGLNTGELFF.

The sample holds many counts of this clonotype. The V and J genes are TRBV5-1 and TRBJ1-4; 7 bases are a match to TRBD1. V lost 4 bases to trimming and J lost 8 bases; unmatched junction nucleotides: 8. The germline V gene has CDR1 SGHRS and CDR2 YFSETQ. This CDR3 has 14 amino acids. The DNA for the CDR3 is TGCGCCAGCAGCCCCGGGACAGCCAGAGAAAAACTGTTTTTT. Its protein product is CASSPGTAREKLFF.

This clonotype was observed at least ten times. This sequence joins TRBV20-1 and TRBJ2-7; maybe TRBD1 (6 bases). The CDR3 extends over 15 amino acids. Germline lookup yields CDR1 DFQATT and CDR2 SNEGSKA (reference sequence). Trimming took off 5 bases at V and 4 bases at J, with 21 bases between the two ends. This CDR3 reads CSALPPWGPAYEQYF. For the CDR3, the DNA is TGCAGTGCTCTTCCCCCGTGGGGGCCGGCTTACGAGCAGTACTTC.

This chain joins TRBV5-1 and TRBJ2-7; the D gene is possibly TRBD1 (6 bases). Germline CDR1 and CDR2: SGHRS and YFSETQ. CDR3 size: 15 residues. The V end lost 0 bases, the J end lost 9 bases, and 19 bases lay between the germline ends. The CDR3 DNA sequence: TGCGCCAGCAGCTTGGGGGACATGGTGCGAGGTCCGCAGTACTTC. The encoded protein is CASSLGDMVRGPQYF.

This clonotype was seen at least ten times. CDR3 coding DNA: TGTGCCAGCAGTAAGGAAGGACAGGGATTGGTTCCCCTCCACTTT. As protein: CASSKEGQGLVPLHF. This chain links TRBV27 with TRBJ1-6; TRBD1 agrees at 8 bases. The length of the CDR3 is 15 residues. Losses at the gene ends were 5 bases for V and 13 bases for J; bases not matched to a gene: 13. CDR1 MNHEY and CDR2 SMNVEV come from the germline V gene (reference sequence).

This clonotype was observed at least ten times. V gene TRBV4-1 combines with J gene TRBJ2-5, with D uncertain. The V gene's germline CDR1 is MGHRA and CDR2 YSYEKL. The CDR3 covers 16 residues. Trimming stripped 0 bases from V and 0 bases from J, with 11 bases between. CDR3 amino acids: CASSQDPPTYQETQYF. The DNA of the CDR3 is TGCGCCAGCAGCCAAGATCCCCCTACCTACCAAGAGACCCAGTACTTC.

This clonotype has at least ten counts. The rearrangement joins TRBV11-2 to TRBJ1-3; weak D call: TRBD1 (5 bases). Germline V CDR1 and CDR2: SGHAT, FQNNGV. This CDR3 comprises 15 residues. V was trimmed by 4 bases and J by 3 bases, leaving 13 bases between them. The CDR3 loop reads CASSWGSVGGNTIYF. The CDR3 DNA sequence: TGTGCCAGCAGCTGGGGGAGCGTTGGTGGAAACACCATATATTTT.

This clonotype has at least ten counts. The chain uses TRBV6-6 and TRBJ2-3, with TRBD1 as a possible D gene (6 bases). Germline V gene lookup returns CDR1 MNHNY and CDR2 SVGAGI (reference sequence). The CDR3 spans 13 residues. V was shortened by 6 bases and J by 4 bases, with 11 bases between the two germline ends. In nucleotides, the CDR3 is TGTGCCAGCAGCGGACAGTCGGCAGATACGCAGTATTTT. Amino acids: CASSGQSADTQYF.

This clonotype was counted between two and nine times. Written as DNA, the CDR3 is TGTGCCACCAGTGATTTCATAAGGACAGGCGAAAATGAGCAGTTCTTC. Translation gives CATSDFIRTGENEQFF. V usage is TRBV24-1 and J usage is TRBJ2-1, with 7 bases aligning to TRBD1. CDR1 and CDR2 (germline): KGHDR, SFDVKD. The CDR3 sequence is 16 residues long. Germline trimming cut 1 base from V and 7 bases from J; bases unmatched to any gene: 9.

This clonotype was detected many times. The rearrangement joins TRBV5-1 to TRBJ2-2; D gene uncertain. The V end was cut by 0 bases, the J end by 4 bases, with 4 bases between. The CDR3 sequence is 13 residues long. Looked up from germline, CDR1 is SGHRS and CDR2 is YFSETQ. For the CDR3, the DNA is TGCGCCAGCAGCTTGGTTGGCACCGGGGAGCTGTTTTTT. Translation: CASSLVGTGELFF.

Of note for this clonotype: A much larger clone differs by one base, so this may be a read error. The rearrangement uses TRBV6-5 and TRBJ2-7, with D perhaps TRBD1 (6 bases). This CDR3 comprises 13 residues. Germline V gene sequence: CDR1 MNHEY, CDR2 SVGAGI. Trimming pared 6 bases from V and 6 bases from J, leaving 15 bases between. In DNA, the CDR3 is TGTGCCAGCAGCTCGGAACAGGGCTGCGAGCAGTACTTC. It translates to CASSSEQGCEQYF.

This clonotype was seen ten or more times. This chain uses TRBV6-1 with TRBJ2-3; 10 nucleotides align to TRBD1. The CDR3 has 14 amino acids. Per the germline V gene, CDR1 is MNHNS and CDR2 is SASEGT. V dropped 4 bases and J dropped 5; count of bases not matched to a gene: 3. Written as DNA, the CDR3 is TGTGCCAGCAGTGTGGGACAGGGGAGAGATACGCAGTATTTT. Its protein product is CASSVGQGRDTQYF.

Comment on this clonotype: A much bigger clone sits one base away, suggesting this may be a read error. The chain employs TRBV20-1 and TRBJ2-1; 7 bases are shared with TRBD2. CDR3 length: 14 residues. The V gene's germline CDR1 is DFQATT and CDR2 SNEGSKA (reference sequence). The CDR3 loop reads CSSGVGGRNNEQSF. DNA for the CDR3: TGCAGTTCGGGGGTCGGGGGGAGAAACAATGAGCAGTCCTTC.

This clonotype was found a few times. In nucleotides, the CDR3 is TGTGCCAGCGGGCGGGGGCTAGCGAACACTGAAGCTTTCTTT. Residues: CASGRGLANTEAFF. The chain combines TRBV7-2 with TRBJ1-1; D possibly corresponds to TRBD1 (6 bases). The V and J ends lost 8 bases and 1 base respectively, with 14 bases between them. Germline V gene sequence: CDR1 SGHTA, CDR2 FQGNSA. This CDR3 is built from 14 residues.

This clonotype was counted at least ten times. This chain uses TRBV4-1 with TRBJ2-7; 9 nucleotides agree with TRBD1. The CDR3 covers 15 residues. Germline V CDR1 and CDR2: MGHRA, YSYEKL. V lost 6 bases and J lost 0; bases outside the gene matches: 6. The CDR3 spells CASSPGTGSSYEQYF. The CDR3 DNA sequence: TGCGCCAGCAGTCCCGGGACAGGGAGCTCCTACGAGCAGTACTTC.

In this sample, this clonotype turned up a few times. The chain combines TRBV28 with TRBJ2-3, with D possibly TRBD1 on 6 matching bases. Germline CDR1 MDHEN, CDR2 SYDVKM. The CDR3 runs to 15 residues. With 8 bases removed from V and 2 bases from J, the gap between germline ends came to 17 bases. CDR3 sequence: CASQGFQRLTDTQYF. CDR3 bases: TGTGCCAGCCAGGGGTTTCAGAGACTCACAGATACGCAGTATTTT.

In its sample, this clonotype was seen many times. The V gene is TRBV6-5, the J gene TRBJ2-7; D is perhaps TRBD1 (7 bases). Looked up from germline, CDR1 is MNHEY and CDR2 is SVGAGI. The CDR3 sequence is 14 residues long. Trimming removed 6 bases from V and 6 bases from J, with 18 bases in between. The CDR3 sequence is CASRLEGARGEQYF. CDR3 DNA: TGTGCCAGCAGACTGGAGGGGGCTCGGGGCGAGCAGTACTTC.

This clonotype was observed at least ten times. For the CDR3, the DNA is TGCGCCAGCAGCCAAGATCTCGCTCGCGGACAGCTTAACACCGGGGAGCTGTTTTTT. As protein: CASSQDLARGQLNTGELFF. V usage is TRBV4-1 and J usage is TRBJ2-2; D possibly corresponds to TRBD1 (6 bases). Germline CDR1 and CDR2: MGHRA and YSYEKL. The ends were cut back, 0 bases at V and 2 bases at J, with 19 bases in the middle. The CDR3 is made up of 19 amino acids.